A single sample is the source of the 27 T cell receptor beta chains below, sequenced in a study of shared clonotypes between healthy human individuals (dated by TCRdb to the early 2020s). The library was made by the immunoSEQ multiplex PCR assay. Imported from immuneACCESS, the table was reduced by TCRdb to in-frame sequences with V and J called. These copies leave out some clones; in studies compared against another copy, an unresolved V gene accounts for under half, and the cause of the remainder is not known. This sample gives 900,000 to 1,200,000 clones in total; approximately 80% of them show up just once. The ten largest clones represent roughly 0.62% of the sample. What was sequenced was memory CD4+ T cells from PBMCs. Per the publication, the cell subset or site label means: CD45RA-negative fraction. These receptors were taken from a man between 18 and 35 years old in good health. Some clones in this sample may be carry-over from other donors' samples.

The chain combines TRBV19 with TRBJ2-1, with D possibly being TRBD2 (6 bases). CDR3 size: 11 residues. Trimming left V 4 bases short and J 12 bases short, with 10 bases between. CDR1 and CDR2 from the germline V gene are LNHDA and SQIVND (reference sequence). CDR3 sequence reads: CASSSQEGQFF. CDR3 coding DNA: TGTGCCAGTAGTAGCCAGGAGGGGCAGTTCTTC.

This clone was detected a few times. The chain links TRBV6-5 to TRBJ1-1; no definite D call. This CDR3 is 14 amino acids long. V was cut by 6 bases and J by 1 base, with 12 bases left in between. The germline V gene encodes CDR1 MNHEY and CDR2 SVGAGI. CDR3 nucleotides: TGTGCCAGCAGGGGCCACGGAAAGAACACTGAAGCTTTCTTT. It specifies CASRGHGKNTEAFF.

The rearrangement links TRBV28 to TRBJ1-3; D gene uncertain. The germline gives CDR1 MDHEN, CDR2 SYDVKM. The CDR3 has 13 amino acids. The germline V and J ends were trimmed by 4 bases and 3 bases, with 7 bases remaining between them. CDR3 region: CASSSAFGNTIYF. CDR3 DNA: TGTGCCAGCAGTTCCGCCTTTGGAAACACCATATATTTT.

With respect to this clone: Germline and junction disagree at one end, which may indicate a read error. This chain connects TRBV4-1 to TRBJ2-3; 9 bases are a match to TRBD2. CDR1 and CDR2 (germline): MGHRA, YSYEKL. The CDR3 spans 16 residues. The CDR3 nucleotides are TGCGCCAGCAGCCAAGATTCCCTAGCGGGACAGTCAAACAGGGATTTT. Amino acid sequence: CASSQDSLAGQSNRDF.

The DNA for the CDR3 is TGCACCAGCAGCCGGGGTTGTGCACAAAGTCGGGCCAACGTCCTGACTTTC. Amino acid sequence: CTSSRGCAQSRANVLTF. The rearrangement uses TRBV1 and TRBJ2-6. TRBV1 is designated a pseudogene. This CDR3 spans 17 amino acids.

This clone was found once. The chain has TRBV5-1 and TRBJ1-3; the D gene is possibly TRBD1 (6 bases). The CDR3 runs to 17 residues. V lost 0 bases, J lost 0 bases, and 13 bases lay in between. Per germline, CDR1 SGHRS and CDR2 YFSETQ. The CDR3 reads CASSLESPRGSGNTIYF. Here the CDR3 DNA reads TGCGCCAGCAGCTTGGAGTCCCCCAGGGGCTCTGGAAACACCATATATTTT.

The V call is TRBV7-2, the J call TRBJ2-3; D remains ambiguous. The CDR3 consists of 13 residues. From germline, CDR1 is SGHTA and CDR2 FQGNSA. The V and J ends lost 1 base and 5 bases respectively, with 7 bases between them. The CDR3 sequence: CASSLEIGDTQYF. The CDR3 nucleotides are TGTGCCAGCAGCTTAGAAATCGGAGATACGCAGTATTTT.

CDR3 sequence reads: CSALIIGGVHEQYF. Written as DNA, the CDR3 is TGCAGCGCCCTGATTATTGGGGGTGTCCACGAGCAGTACTTC. This chain connects TRBV29-1 to TRBJ2-7; tentatively, D is TRBD1 or TRBD2 (5 bases each). CDR3 length: 14 residues. Deletions cut 7 bases from V and 5 bases from J, with 21 bases between. Germline lookup yields CDR1 SQVTM and CDR2 ANQGSEA.

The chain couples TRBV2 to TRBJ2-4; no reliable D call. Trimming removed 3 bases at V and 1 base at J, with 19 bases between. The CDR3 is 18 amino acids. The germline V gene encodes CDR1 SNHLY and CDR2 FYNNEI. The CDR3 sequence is CASSDLAPNLYAKNIQYF. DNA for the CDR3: TGTGCCAGCAGTGATTTAGCACCGAATCTATACGCCAAAAACATTCAGTACTTC.

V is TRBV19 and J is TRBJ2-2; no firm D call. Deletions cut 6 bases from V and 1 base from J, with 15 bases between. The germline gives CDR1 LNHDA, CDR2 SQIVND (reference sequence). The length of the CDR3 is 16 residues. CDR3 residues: CASSTGYTLNTGELFF. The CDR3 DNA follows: TGTGCCAGTAGCACGGGTTACACTTTGAACACCGGGGAGCTGTTTTTT.

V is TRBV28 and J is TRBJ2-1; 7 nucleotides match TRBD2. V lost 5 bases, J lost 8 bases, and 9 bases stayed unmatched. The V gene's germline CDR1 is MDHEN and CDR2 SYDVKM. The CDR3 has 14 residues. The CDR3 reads CASSRGLSSDEQFF. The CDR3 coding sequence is TGTGCCAGCAGTCGGGGACTAAGCTCGGATGAGCAGTTCTTC.

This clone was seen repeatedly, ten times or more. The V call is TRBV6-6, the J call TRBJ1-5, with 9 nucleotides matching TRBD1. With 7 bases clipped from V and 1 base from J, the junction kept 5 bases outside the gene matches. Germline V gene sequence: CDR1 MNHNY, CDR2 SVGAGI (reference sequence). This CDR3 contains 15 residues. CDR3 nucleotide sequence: TGTGCCAGCAACCGACAGGGGGGCAGCAATCAGCCCCAGCATTTT. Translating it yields CASNRQGGSNQPQHF.

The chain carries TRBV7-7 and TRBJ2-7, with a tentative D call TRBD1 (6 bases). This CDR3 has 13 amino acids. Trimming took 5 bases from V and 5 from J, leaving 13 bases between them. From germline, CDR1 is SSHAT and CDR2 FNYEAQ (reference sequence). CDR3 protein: CASSPGQGHEQYF. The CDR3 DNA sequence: TGTGCCAGCAGCCCGGGACAAGGCCACGAGCAGTACTTC.

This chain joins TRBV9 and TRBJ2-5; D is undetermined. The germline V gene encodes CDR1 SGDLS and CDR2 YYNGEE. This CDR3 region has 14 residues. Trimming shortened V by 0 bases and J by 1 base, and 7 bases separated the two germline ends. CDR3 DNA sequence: TGTGCCAGCAGCGTAGGACTCCTCCAAGAGACCCAGTACTTC. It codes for CASSVGLLQETQYF. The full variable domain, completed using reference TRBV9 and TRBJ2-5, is DSGVTQTPKHLITATGQRVTLRCSPRSGDLSVYWYQQSLDQGLQFLIQYYNGEERAKGNILERFSAQQFPDLHSELNLSSLELGDSALYFCASSVGLLQETQYFGPGTRLLVL.

The CDR3 spells CASSEGTTAGVNEKLFF. The CDR3 region has the DNA TGTGCCAGCAGTGAAGGTACTACCGCGGGTGTTAATGAAAAACTGTTTTTT. The chain joins TRBV6-1 to TRBJ1-4; no firm D call. The CDR3 covers 17 residues. Germline CDR1 reads MNHNS; CDR2 reads SASEGT. With 1 base removed from V and 4 bases from J, the gap between germline ends came to 16 bases.

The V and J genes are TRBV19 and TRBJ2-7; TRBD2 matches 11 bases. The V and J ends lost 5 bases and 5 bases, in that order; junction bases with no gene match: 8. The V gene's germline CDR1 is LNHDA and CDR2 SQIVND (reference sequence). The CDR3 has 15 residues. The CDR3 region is CASSGLAGGIDEQYF. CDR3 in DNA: TGTGCCAGTAGTGGCCTAGCGGGAGGAATAGACGAGCAGTACTTC.

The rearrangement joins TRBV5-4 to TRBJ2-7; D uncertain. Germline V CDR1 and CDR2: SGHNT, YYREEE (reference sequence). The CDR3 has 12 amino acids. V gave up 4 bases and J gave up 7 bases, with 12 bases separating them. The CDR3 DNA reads TGTGCCAGCAGCGTTACAGTGGAAGAGCAGTACTTC. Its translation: CASSVTVEEQYF.

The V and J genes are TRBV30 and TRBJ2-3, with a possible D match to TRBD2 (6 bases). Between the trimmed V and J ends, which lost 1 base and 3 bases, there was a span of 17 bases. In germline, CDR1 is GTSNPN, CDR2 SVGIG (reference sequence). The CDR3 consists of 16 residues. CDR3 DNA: TGTGCCTGGAGTGAGGATGGAGGGCGAGGAACAGATACGCAGTATTTT. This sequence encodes CAWSEDGGRGTDTQYF.

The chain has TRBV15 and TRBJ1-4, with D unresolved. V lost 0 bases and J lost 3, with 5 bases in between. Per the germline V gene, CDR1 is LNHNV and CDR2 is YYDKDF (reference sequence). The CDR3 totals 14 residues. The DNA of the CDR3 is TGTGCCACCAGCAGAGATAGGTCTAATGAAAAACTGTTTTTT. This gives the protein CATSRDRSNEKLFF.

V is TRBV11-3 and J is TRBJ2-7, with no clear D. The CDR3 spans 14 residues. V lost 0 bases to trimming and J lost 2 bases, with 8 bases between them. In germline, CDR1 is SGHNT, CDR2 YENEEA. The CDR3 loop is CASSLEFPPYEQYF. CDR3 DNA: TGTGCCAGCAGCTTAGAGTTCCCCCCCTACGAGCAGTACTTC.

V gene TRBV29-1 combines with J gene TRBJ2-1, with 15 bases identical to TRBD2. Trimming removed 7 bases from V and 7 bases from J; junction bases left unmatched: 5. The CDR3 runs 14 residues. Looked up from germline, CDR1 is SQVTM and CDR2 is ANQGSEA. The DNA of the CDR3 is TGCAGCGCTCCGGGACTAGCGGGAGGAAATGAGCAGTTCTTC. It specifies CSAPGLAGGNEQFF.

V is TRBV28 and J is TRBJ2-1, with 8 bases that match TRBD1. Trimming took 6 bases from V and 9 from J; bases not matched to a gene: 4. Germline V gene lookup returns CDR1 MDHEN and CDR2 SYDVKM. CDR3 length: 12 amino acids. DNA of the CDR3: TGTGCCAGCAGAGGCAGGGGGCGTGAGCAGTTCTTC. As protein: CASRGRGREQFF.

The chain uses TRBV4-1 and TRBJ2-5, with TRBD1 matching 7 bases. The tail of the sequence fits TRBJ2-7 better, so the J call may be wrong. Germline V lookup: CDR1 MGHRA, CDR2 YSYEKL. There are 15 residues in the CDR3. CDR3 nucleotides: TGCGCCAGCAGCCAAGATCCGGGCAGGGGGTACGAGCAGTACTTC. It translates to CASSQDPGRGYEQYF.

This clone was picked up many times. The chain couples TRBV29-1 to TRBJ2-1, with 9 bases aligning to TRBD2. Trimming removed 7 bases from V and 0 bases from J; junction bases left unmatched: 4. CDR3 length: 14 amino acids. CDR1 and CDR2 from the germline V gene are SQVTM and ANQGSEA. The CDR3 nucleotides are TGCAGCGCTTTAGCGGGAGTCTCCTACAATGAGCAGTTCTTC. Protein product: CSALAGVSYNEQFF.

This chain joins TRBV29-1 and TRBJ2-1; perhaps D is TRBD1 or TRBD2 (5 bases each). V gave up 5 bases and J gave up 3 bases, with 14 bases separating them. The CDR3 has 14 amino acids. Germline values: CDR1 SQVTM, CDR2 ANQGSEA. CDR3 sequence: CSVNPGRSYNEQFF. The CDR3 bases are TGCAGCGTTAATCCGGGACGGAGCTACAATGAGCAGTTCTTC.

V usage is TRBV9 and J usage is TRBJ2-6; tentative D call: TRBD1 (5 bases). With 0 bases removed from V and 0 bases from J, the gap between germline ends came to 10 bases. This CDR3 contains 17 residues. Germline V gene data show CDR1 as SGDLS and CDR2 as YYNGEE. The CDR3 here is CASSVEGWSSGANVLTF. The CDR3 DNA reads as TGTGCCAGCAGCGTAGAGGGGTGGAGCTCTGGGGCCAACGTCCTGACTTTC.

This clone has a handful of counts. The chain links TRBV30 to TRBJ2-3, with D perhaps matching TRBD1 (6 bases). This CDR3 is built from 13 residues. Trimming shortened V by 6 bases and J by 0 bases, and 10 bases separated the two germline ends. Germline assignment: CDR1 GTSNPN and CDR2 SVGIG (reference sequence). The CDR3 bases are TGTGCCTGCAGACAGGCTAGCACAGATACGCAGTATTTT. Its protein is CACRQASTDTQYF.